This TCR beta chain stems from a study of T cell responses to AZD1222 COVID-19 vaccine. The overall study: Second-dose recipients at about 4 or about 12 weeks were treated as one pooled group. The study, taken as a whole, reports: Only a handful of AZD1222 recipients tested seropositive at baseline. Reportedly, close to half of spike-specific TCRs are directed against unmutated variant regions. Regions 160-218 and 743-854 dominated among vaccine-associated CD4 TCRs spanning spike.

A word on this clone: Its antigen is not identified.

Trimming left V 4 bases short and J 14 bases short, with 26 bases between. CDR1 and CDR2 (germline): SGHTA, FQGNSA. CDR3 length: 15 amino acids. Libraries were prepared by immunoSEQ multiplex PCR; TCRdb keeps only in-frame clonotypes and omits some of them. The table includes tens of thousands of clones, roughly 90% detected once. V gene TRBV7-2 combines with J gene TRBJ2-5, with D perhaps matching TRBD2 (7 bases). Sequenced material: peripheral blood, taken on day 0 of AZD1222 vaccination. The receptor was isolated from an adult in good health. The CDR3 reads CASSSLAGAYGPVYF. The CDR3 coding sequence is TGTGCCAGCAGCTCCCTCGCGGGGGCCTATGGCCCAGTCTACTTC. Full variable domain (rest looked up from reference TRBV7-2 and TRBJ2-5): GAGVSQSPSNKVTEKGKDVELRCDPISGHTALYWYRQSLGQGLEFLIYFQGNSAPDKSGLPSDRFSAERTGGSVSTLTIQRTQQEDSAVYLCASSSLAGAYGPVYFGPGTRLLVL.